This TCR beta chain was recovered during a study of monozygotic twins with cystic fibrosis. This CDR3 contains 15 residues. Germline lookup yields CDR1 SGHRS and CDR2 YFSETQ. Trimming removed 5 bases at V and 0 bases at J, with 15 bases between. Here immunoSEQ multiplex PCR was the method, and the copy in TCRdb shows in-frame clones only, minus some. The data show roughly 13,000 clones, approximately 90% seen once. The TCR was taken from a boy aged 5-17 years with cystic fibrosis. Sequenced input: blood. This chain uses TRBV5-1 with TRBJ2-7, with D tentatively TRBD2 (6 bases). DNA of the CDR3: TGCGCCAGCAGGATAGCGGCGACTAGCTCCTACGAGCAGTACTTC. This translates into CASRIAATSSYEQYF.